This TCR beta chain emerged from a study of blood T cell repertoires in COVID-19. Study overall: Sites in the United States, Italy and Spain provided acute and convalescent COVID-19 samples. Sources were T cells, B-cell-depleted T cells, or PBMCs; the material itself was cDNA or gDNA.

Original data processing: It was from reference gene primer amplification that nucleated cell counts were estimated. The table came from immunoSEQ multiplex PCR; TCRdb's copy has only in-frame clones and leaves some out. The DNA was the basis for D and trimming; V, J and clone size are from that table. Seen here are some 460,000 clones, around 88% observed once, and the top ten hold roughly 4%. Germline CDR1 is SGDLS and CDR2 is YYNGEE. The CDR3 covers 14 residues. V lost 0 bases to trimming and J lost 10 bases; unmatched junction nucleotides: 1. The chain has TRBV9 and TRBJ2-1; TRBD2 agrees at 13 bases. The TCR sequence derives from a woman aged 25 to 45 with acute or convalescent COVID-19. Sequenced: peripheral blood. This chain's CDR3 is CASSVGGLAGEQFF. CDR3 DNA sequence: TGTGCCAGCAGCGTAGGGGGACTAGCGGGAGAGCAGTTCTTC.